The clone carrying this T cell receptor beta chain has only a few counts. V lost 1 base and J lost 0, with 11 bases in between. This CDR3 region has 16 residues. Germline V gives CDR1 SEHNR, CDR2 FQNEAQ (reference sequence). The data stem from a study of OX40 agonist ivuxolimab in advanced cancers. Blood was sampled at baseline, cycle 4 day 1, and cycle 7 day 1. The method was immunoSEQ multiplex PCR; TCRdb's version includes in-frame clones alone and lacks a portion of them. This sample has approximately 60,000 clones; roughly 84% occur once, and the top ten carry around 26%. The TCR originated in an adult with an advanced solid tumor such as melanoma, head and neck, liver or kidney cancer. The chain recombines TRBV7-9 with TRBJ2-3, with D unresolved. The specimen was CD4+ or CD8+ T cells sorted from blood, collected in a trial of the OX40 agonist ivuxolimab. The CDR3 bases are TGTGCCAGCAGCTTAGGGTGGGGTGCTAGCACAGATACGCAGTATTTT. Its translation is CASSLGWGASTDTQYF.